What follows are 14 T cell receptor beta chains derived from one specimen sequenced in a study of cytomegalovirus exposure and HLA in healthy donors. PCR amplification relied on 60 Vbeta primers (plus 13 Jbeta primers). Clones were sequenced by immunoSEQ multiplex PCR, and TCRdb holds only the in-frame ones, with some missing. Counted here are 200,000 to 250,000 clones, 60% to 80% occurring once; the ten biggest clones make up less than 3%. Sequenced material: PBMCs. These receptors all stem from a woman in her 30s in good health and CMV-seronegative.

This clone showed up just a few times. The V and J genes are TRBV27 and TRBJ2-7; weak D call: TRBD1 (5 bases). CDR3 length: 13 residues. Germline CDR1 and CDR2: MNHEY and SMNVEV (reference sequence). Trimming cost V 2 bases and J 5 bases, with 10 bases left between them. The DNA for the CDR3 is TGTGCCAGCAGTTTAATTTGGGGCCACGAGCAGTACTTC. Translating it yields CASSLIWGHEQYF.

CDR3 sequence: CSVVRQGDTEAFF. The CDR3 DNA sequence: TGCAGCGTTGTTCGACAGGGTGACACTGAAGCTTTCTTT. The rearrangement uses TRBV29-1 and TRBJ1-1; TRBD1 matches 7 bases. The CDR3 consists of 13 residues. Germline V gene lookup returns CDR1 SQVTM and CDR2 ANQGSEA. Trimming cost V 4 bases and J 3 bases; bases outside gene matches: 5.

As for this clone: The junction does not match germline at one end; this may be a read error. The chain is built from TRBV6-1 and TRBJ1-2; 9 bases are a match to TRBD1. CDR1 and CDR2 from the germline V gene are MNHNS and SASEGT. The CDR3 covers 16 residues. CDR3 sequence reads: CASGDRTGEVLGGCTF. CDR3 nucleotides: TGTGCCAGCGGTGACCGGACAGGGGAGGTCTTAGGTGGCTGCACCTTC.

This chain links TRBV9 with TRBJ2-3; no clear D. V lost 1 base to trimming and J lost 0 bases, with 12 bases between them. The germline V gene encodes CDR1 SGDLS and CDR2 YYNGEE. This CDR3 has 16 residues. CDR3 sequence (DNA): TGTGCCAGCAGCGTAACTCCGCGTATTAGCACAGATACGCAGTATTTT. It translates to CASSVTPRISTDTQYF.

This clone was picked up a small number of times. The chain joins TRBV5-1 to TRBJ2-3; 9 nucleotides match TRBD2. With V trimmed by 5 bases and J by 3 bases, 7 bases remained unmatched. This CDR3 is built from 15 residues. Germline V lookup: CDR1 SGHRS, CDR2 YFSETQ. The CDR3 is CASRPVLAGTDTQYF. The CDR3 DNA follows: TGCGCCAGCAGGCCGGTCCTAGCGGGGACAGATACGCAGTATTTT.

The genes are TRBV9 and TRBJ2-1, with TRBD2 matching 8 bases. Germline CDR1 and CDR2: SGDLS and YYNGEE. Losses at the gene ends were 0 bases for V and 2 bases for J; bases not matched to a gene: 4. The CDR3 is 16 amino acids. In nucleotides, the CDR3 is TGTGCCAGCAGCGTAGCGGGCGGGAGGACCTACAATGAGCAGTTCTTC. This codes for CASSVAGGRTYNEQFF. The full variable domain, with the rest looked up from reference TRBV9 and TRBJ2-1, is DSGVTQTPKHLITATGQRVTLRCSPRSGDLSVYWYQQSLDQGLQFLIQYYNGEERAKGNILERFSAQQFPDLHSELNLSSLELGDSALYFCASSVAGGRTYNEQFFGPGTRLTVL.

This clone showed up just once. The chain recombines TRBV5-1 with TRBJ1-1; a possible D gene is TRBD1 (5 bases). The V gene's germline CDR1 is SGHRS and CDR2 YFSETQ. V lost 4 bases and J 4 bases, leaving 17 bases between the germline ends. The CDR3 loop spans 15 amino acids. The CDR3: CASSPPGQGATEAFF. CDR3 nucleotide sequence: TGCGCCAGCAGCCCACCGGGCCAAGGGGCCACTGAAGCTTTCTTT. Complete variable domain (other parts from reference TRBV5-1 and TRBJ1-1): KAGVTQTPRYLIKTRGQQVTLSCSPISGHRSVSWYQQTPGQGLQFLFEYFSETQRNKGNFPGRFSGRQFSNSRSEMNVSTLELGDSALYLCASSPPGQGATEAFFGQGTRLTVV.

The rearrangement uses TRBV28 and TRBJ2-1, with TRBD2 as a possible D gene (7 bases). Trimming cost V 0 bases and J 4 bases, with 16 bases left between them. Germline CDR1 is MDHEN and CDR2 is SYDVKM. The CDR3 has 17 amino acids. CDR3 sequence reads: CASSLWGHQRDYNEQFF. As DNA, the CDR3 is TGTGCCAGCAGTTTATGGGGACACCAGCGGGATTACAATGAGCAGTTCTTC.

The V and J genes are TRBV4-2 and TRBJ2-7; D might be TRBD2 (5 bases). CDR1 is LGHNA and CDR2 is YNFKEQ in the germline V gene. Trimming stripped 4 bases from V and 4 bases from J, with 20 bases between. The CDR3 is made up of 16 amino acids. The CDR3: CASSPSGRRPLYEQYF. CDR3 sequence (DNA): TGTGCCAGCAGCCCCTCGGGAAGGAGGCCTCTGTACGAGCAGTACTTC.

This chain links TRBV18 with TRBJ1-2, with 8 bases aligning to TRBD1. Germline V CDR1 and CDR2: KGHSH, LQKENI. V trimming: 3 bases; J trimming: 4 bases; junction bases outside the gene matches: 4. The CDR3 spans 14 residues. Here the CDR3 reads CASSPTGEIYGYTF. In nucleotides, the CDR3 is TGTGCCAGCTCACCGACAGGGGAGATCTATGGCTACACCTTC.

The chain recombines TRBV7-2 with TRBJ2-7; 11 bases align to TRBD2. In germline, CDR1 is SGHTA, CDR2 FQGNSA. The V and J ends lost 3 bases and 4 bases, in that order; junction bases with no gene match: 5. The CDR3 runs to 15 residues. The CDR3 reads CASSFSSGGRYEQYF. DNA of the CDR3: TGTGCCAGCAGCTTCTCTAGCGGGGGGAGGTACGAGCAGTACTTC.

The genes are TRBV5-1 and TRBJ1-1, with 8 positions matching TRBD1. The germline gives CDR1 SGHRS, CDR2 YFSETQ. The CDR3 loop spans 13 amino acids. V dropped 0 bases and J dropped 6; count of bases not matched to a gene: 1. This chain's CDR3 is CASSLGTGSEAFF. The DNA of the CDR3 is TGCGCCAGCAGCTTGGGGACAGGGTCTGAAGCTTTCTTT.

This clone is a singleton in its sample. The chain couples TRBV5-5 to TRBJ2-7; D possibly corresponds to TRBD1 (5 bases). The CDR3 has 12 residues. V lost 0 bases and J 4 bases, leaving 5 bases between the germline ends. Germline lookup yields CDR1 SGHKS and CDR2 YYEKEE (reference sequence). The CDR3 DNA follows: TGTGCCAGCAGCTTGGGACAGTACGAGCAGTACTTC. This codes for CASSLGQYEQYF.

This clone appeared a few times. The gene calls are TRBV2 and TRBJ2-1, with D possibly being TRBD1 (5 bases). V was pared by 4 bases and J by 7 bases, with 14 bases between. From germline, CDR1 is SNHLY and CDR2 FYNNEI. The CDR3 length is 14 residues. CDR3 loop: CASSASGPSNEQFF. The CDR3 DNA is TGTGCCAGCAGTGCGTCAGGGCCGTCGAATGAGCAGTTCTTC.